This T cell receptor beta chain was recovered during a study of T cells in Graves' hyperthyroidism and ophthalmopathy. Study details: Blood was drawn when the patient was first diagnosed and still untreated.

The length of the CDR3 is 14 residues. Germline lookup yields CDR1 LNHDA and CDR2 SQIVND (reference sequence). Trimming took 9 bases from V and 5 from J, leaving 19 bases between them. RNA transcripts yielded amplified TCR beta CDR3 regions. A first-round RT-PCR of the TCR CDR3 used the HTBI primer set. Using its own MiXCR run on the multiplex PCR reads, TCRdb lists one record per CDR3 protein. The table has 800,000 or so distinct CDR3 sequences, 38% seen once; the top ten hold 8.9%. The TCR comes from a man aged 18 to 30 with Graves' hyperthyroidism. This chain links TRBV19 with TRBJ1-1; D perhaps matches TRBD1 (5 bases). The specimen sequenced was blood. The CDR3 loop is CASSLEGRETEAFF. CDR3 coding DNA: TGTGCCAGCAGTCTAGAGGGGCGAGAAACTGAAGCTTTCTTT.